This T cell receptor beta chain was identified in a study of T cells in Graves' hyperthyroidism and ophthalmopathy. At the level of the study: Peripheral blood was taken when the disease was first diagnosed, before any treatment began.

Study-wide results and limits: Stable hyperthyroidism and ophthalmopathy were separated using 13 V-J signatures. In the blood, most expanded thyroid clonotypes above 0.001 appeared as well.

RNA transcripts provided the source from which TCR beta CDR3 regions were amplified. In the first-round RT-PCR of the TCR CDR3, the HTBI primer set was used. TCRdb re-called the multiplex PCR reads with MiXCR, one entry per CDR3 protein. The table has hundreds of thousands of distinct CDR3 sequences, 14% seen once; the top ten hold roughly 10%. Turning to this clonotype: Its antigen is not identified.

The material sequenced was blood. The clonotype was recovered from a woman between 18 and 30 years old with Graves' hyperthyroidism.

CDR3 loop: CASSQGAAVNQPQHF. The CDR3 nucleotides read TGCGCCAGCAGCCAAGGGGCGGCAGTTAATCAGCCCCAGCATTTT. The chain recombines TRBV4-1 with TRBJ1-5; D not certain. Trimming stripped 1 base from V and 4 bases from J, with 11 bases between. The CDR3 loop spans 15 amino acids. Germline V lookup: CDR1 MGHRA, CDR2 YSYEKL.